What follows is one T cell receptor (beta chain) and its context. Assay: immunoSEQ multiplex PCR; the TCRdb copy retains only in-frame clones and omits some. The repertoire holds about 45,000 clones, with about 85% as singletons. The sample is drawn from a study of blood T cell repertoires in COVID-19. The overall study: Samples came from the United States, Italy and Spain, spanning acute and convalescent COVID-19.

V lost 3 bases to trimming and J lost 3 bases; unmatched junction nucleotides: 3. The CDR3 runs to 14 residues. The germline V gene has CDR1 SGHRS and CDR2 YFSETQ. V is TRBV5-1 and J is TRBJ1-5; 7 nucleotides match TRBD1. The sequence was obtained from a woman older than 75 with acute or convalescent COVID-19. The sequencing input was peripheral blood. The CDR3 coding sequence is TGCGCCAGCAGCTCCGGACAGGACAATCAGCCCCAGCATTTT. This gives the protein CASSSGQDNQPQHF.